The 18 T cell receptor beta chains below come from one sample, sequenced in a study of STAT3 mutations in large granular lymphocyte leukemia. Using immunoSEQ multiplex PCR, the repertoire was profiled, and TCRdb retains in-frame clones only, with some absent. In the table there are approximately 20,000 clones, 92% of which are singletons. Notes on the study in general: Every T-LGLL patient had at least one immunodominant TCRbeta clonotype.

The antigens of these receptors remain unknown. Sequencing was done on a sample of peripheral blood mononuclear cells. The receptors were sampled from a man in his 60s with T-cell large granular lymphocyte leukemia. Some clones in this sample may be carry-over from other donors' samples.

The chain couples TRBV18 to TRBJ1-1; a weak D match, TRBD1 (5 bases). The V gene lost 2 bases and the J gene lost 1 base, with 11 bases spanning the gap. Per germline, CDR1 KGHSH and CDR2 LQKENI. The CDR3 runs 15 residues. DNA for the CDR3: TGTGCCAGCTCACCAGAGCGGACACGGAACACTGAAGCTTTCTTT. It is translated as CASSPERTRNTEAFF.

The CDR3 protein is CASKWAGATEAFF. The CDR3 DNA sequence: TGCGCCAGCAAATGGGCCGGGGCCACTGAAGCTTTCTTT. The V call is TRBV5-1, the J call TRBJ1-1; TRBD1 might be the D (5 bases). This CDR3 comprises 13 residues. V dropped 6 bases and J dropped 4 bases, with 13 bases sitting between them. The germline V gene encodes CDR1 SGHRS and CDR2 YFSETQ.

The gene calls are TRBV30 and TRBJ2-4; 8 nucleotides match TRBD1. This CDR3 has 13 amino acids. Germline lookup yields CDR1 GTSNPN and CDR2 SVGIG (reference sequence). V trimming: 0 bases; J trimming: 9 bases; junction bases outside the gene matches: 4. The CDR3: CAWSVLTGGIQYF. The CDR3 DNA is TGTGCCTGGAGTGTGCTAACAGGGGGCATTCAGTACTTC.

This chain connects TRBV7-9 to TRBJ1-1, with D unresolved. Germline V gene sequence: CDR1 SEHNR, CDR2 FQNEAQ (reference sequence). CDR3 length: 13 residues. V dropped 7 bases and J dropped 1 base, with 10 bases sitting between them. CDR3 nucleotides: TGTGCCAGCACCTGGGAGGGGAACACTGAAGCTTTCTTT. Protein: CASTWEGNTEAFF.

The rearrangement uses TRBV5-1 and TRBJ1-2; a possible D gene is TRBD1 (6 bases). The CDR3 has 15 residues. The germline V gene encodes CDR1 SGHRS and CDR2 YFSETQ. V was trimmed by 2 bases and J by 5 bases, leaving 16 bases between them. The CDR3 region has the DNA TGCGCCAGCAGCTTAGGGGGGCAGTCTGGGTATGGCTACACCTTC. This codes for CASSLGGQSGYGYTF.

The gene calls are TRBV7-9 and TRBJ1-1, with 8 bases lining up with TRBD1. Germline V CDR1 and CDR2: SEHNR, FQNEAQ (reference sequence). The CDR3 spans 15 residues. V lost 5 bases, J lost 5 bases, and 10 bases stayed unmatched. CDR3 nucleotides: TGTGCCAGCAGCCCCAGACAGGGGCTGGGAACTGAAGCTTTCTTT. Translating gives CASSPRQGLGTEAFF.

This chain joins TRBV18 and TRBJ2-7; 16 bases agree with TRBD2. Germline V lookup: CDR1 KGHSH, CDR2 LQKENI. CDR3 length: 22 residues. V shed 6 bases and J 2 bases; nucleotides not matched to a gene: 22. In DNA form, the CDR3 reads TGTGCCAGCTCGGGCAACTCGGGACTAGCGGGAGGGCCAGGCCGGGTTGCCTACGAGCAGTACTTC. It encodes CASSGNSGLAGGPGRVAYEQYF. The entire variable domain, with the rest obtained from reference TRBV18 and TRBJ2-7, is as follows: NAGVMQNPRHLVRRRGQEARLRCSPMKGHSHVYWYRQLPEEGLKFMVYLQKENIIDESGMPKERFSAEFPKEGPSILRIQQVVRGDSAAYFCASSGNSGLAGGPGRVAYEQYFGPGTRLTVT.

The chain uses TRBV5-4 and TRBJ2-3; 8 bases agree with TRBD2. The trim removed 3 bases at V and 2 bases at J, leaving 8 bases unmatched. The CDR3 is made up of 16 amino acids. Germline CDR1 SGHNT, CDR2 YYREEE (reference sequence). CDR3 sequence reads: CASSSFAGGDTDTQYF. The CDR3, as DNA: TGTGCCAGCAGCTCGTTTGCGGGAGGAGACACAGATACGCAGTATTTT.

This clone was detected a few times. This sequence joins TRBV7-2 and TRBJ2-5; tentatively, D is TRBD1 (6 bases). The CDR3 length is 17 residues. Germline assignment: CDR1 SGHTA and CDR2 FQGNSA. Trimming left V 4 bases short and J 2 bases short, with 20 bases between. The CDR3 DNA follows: TGTGCCAGCAGCTCCGCCCTTGGGACACAAGAACAAGAGACCCAGTACTTC. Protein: CASSSALGTQEQETQYF.

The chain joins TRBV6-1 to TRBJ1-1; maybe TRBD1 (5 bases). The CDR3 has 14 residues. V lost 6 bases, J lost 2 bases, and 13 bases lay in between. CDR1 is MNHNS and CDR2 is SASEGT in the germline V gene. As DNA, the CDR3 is TGTGCCAGCAGAAACCAGGGCTTAAACACTGAAGCTTTCTTT. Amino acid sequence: CASRNQGLNTEAFF.

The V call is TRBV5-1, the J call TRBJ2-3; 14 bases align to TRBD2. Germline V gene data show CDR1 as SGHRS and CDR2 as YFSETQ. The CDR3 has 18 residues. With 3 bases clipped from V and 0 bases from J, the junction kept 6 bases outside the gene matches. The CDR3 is CASSSGLAGGTSTDTQYF. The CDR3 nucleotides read TGCGCCAGCAGCTCCGGACTAGCGGGAGGAACTAGCACAGATACGCAGTATTTT. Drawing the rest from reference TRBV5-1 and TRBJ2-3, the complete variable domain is KAGVTQTPRYLIKTRGQQVTLSCSPISGHRSVSWYQQTPGQGLQFLFEYFSETQRNKGNFPGRFSGRQFSNSRSEMNVSTLELGDSALYLCASSSGLAGGTSTDTQYFGPGTRLTVL.

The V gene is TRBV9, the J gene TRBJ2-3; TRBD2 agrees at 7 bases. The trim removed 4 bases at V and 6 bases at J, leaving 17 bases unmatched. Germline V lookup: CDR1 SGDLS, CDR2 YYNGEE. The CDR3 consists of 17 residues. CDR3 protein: CASSPQGGALLGDTQYF. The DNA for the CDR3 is TGTGCCAGCAGCCCCCAGGGAGGGGCCCTCCTTGGGGATACGCAGTATTTT.

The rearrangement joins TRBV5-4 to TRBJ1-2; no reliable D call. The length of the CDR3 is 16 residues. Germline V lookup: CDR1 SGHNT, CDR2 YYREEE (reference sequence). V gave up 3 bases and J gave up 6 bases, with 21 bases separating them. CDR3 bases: TGTGCCAGCAGCTGGACCCCGGGCCCACGTGCCAATGGCTACACCTTC. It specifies CASSWTPGPRANGYTF.

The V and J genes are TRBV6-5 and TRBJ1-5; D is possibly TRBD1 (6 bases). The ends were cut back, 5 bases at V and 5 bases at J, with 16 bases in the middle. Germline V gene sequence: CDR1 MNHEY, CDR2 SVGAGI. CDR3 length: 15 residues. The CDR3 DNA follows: TGTGCCAGCAGTAGGGACACGAATCCGTATCAGCCCCAGCATTTT. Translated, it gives CASSRDTNPYQPQHF.

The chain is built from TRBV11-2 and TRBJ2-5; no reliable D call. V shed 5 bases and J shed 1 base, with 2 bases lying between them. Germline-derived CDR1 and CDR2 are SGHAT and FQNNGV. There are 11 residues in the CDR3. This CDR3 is CASSPQETQYF. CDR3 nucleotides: TGTGCCAGCAGCCCCCAAGAGACCCAGTACTTC.

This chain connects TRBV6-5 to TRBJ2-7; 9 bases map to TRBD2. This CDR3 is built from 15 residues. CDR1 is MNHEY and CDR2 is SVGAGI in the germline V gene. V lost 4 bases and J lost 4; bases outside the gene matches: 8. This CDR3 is CASSLGREGRYEQYF. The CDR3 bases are TGTGCCAGCAGTTTGGGGCGGGAGGGACGGTACGAGCAGTACTTC.

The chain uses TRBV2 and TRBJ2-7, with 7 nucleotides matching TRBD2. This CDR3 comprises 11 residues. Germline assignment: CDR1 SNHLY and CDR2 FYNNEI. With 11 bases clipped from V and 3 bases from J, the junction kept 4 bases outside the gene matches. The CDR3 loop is CAAGGGYEQYF. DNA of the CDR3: TGTGCCGCCGGCGGGGGCTACGAGCAGTACTTC.

CDR3 sequence (DNA): TGTGCCAGCAGTGTGCGGACAGCTTACAATGAGCAGTTCTTC. It encodes CASSVRTAYNEQFF. V is TRBV2 and J is TRBJ2-1; D is possibly TRBD1 (6 bases). With 4 bases removed from V and 4 bases from J, the gap between germline ends came to 11 bases. CDR1 and CDR2 from the germline V gene are SNHLY and FYNNEI. CDR3 size: 14 residues.